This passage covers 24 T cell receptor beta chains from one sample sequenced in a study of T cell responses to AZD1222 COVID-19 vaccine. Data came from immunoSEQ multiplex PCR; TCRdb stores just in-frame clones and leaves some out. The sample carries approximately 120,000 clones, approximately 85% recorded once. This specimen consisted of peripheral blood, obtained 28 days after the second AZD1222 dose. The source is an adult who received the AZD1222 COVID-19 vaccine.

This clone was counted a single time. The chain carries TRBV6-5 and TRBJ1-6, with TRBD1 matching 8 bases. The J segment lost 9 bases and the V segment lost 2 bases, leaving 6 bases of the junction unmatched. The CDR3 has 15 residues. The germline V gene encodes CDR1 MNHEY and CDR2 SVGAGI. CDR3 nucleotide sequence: TGTGCCAGCAGTTACGGGCAGGGGGCAAGTTCACCCCTCCACTTT. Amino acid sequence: CASSYGQGASSPLHF.

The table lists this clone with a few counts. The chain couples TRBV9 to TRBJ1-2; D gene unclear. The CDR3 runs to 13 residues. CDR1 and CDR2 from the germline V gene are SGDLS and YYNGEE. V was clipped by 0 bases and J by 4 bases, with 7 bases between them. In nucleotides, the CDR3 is TGTGCCAGCAGCGTAGGGTCACCCTATGGCTACACCTTC. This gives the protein CASSVGSPYGYTF.

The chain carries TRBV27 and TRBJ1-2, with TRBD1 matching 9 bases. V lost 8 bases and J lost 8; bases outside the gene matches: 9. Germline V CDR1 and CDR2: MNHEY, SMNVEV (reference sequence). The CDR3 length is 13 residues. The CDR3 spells CASGTGWPLGYTF. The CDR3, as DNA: TGTGCCAGCGGGACAGGGTGGCCGTTGGGCTACACCTTC.

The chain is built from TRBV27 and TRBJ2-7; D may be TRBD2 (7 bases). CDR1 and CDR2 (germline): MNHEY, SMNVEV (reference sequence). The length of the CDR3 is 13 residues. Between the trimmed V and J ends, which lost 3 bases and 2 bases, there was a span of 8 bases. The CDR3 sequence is CASSLGGPYEQYF. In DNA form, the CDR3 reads TGTGCCAGCAGTTTGGGGGGGCCCTACGAGCAGTACTTC.

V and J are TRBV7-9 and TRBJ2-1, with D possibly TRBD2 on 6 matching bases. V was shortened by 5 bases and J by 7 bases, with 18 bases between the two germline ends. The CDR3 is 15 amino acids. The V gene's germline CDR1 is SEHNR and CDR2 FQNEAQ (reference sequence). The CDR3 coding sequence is TGTGCCAGCAGCCGACCGGGGACTGCAGTAAATGAGCAGTTCTTC. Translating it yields CASSRPGTAVNEQFF.

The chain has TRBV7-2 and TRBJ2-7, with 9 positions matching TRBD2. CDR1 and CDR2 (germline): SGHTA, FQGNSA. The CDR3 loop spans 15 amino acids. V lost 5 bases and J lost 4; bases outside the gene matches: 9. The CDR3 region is CASSPAAGGQYEQYF. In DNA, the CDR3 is TGTGCCAGCAGCCCCGCTGCGGGGGGGCAGTACGAGCAGTACTTC.

CDR3 residues: CASSTIPGQGSDTQYF. CDR3 bases: TGTGCCAGTAGTACCATCCCGGGACAGGGTTCGGATACGCAGTATTTT. This chain joins TRBV19 and TRBJ2-3, with TRBD1 matching over 9 bases. The CDR3 spans 16 residues. J gave up 6 bases and V 4 bases, and 11 bases lay outside the gene matches. Germline lookup yields CDR1 LNHDA and CDR2 SQIVND (reference sequence).

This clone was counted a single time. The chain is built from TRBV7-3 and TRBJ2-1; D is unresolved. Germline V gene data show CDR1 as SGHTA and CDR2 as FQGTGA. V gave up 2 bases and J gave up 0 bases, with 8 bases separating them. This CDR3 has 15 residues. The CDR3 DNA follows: TGTGCCAGCAGCTTATTAACAGTCTCCTACAATGAGCAGTTCTTC. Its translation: CASSLLTVSYNEQFF.

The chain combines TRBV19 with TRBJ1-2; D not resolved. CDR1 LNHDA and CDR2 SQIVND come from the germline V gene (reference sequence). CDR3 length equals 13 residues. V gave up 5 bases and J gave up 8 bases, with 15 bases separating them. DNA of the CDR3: TGTGCCAGTAGTCCTTTAGAGGGCGCCGGCTACACCTTC. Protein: CASSPLEGAGYTF. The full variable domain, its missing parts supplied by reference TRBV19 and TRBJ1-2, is DGGITQSPKYLFRKEGQNVTLSCEQNLNHDAMYWYRQDPGQGLRLIYYSQIVNDFQKGDIAEGYSVSREKKESFPLTVTSAQKNPTAFYLCASSPLEGAGYTFGSGTRLTVV.

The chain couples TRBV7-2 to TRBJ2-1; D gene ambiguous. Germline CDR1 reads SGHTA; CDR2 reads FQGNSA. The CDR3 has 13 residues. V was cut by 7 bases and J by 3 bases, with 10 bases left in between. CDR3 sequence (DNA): TGTGCCAGCACCCCCTCGGTCTACAATGAGCAGTTCTTC. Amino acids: CASTPSVYNEQFF. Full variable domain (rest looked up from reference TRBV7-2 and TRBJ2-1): GAGVSQSPSNKVTEKGKDVELRCDPISGHTALYWYRQSLGQGLEFLIYFQGNSAPDKSGLPSDRFSAERTGGSVSTLTIQRTQQEDSAVYLCASTPSVYNEQFFGPGTRLTVL.

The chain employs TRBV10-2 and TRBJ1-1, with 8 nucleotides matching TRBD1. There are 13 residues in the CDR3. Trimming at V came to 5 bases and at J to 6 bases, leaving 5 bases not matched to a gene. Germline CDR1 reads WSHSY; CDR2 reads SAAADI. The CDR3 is CASSRGQEAEAFF. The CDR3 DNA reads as TGCGCCAGCAGTAGGGGACAGGAGGCTGAAGCTTTCTTT.

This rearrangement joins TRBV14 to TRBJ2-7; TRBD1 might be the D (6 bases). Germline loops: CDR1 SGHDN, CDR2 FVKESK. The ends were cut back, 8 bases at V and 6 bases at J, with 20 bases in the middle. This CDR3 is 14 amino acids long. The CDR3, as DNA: TGTGCCAGCCAACCAGGGGTGGACCCCGCCGAGCAGTACTTC. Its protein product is CASQPGVDPAEQYF.

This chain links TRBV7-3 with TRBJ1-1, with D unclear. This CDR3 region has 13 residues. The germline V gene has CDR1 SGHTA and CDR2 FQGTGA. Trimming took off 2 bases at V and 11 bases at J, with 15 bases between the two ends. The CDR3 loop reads CASSLARAERAFF. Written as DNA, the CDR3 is TGTGCCAGCAGCTTAGCTCGGGCAGAACGGGCTTTCTTT.

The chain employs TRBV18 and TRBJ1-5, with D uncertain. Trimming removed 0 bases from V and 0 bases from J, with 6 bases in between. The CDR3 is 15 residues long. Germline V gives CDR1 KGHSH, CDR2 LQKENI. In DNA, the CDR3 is TGTGCCAGCTCACCACCGCAAAATAGCAATCAGCCCCAGCATTTT. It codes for CASSPPQNSNQPQHF. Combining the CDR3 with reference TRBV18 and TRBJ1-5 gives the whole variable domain NAGVMQNPRHLVRRRGQEARLRCSPMKGHSHVYWYRQLPEEGLKFMVYLQKENIIDESGMPKERFSAEFPKEGPSILRIQQVVRGDSAAYFCASSPPQNSNQPQHFGDGTRLSIL.

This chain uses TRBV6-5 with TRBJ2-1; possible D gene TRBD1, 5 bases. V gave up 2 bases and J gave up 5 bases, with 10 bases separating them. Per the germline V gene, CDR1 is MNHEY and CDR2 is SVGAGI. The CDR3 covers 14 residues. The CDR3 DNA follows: TGTGCCAGCAGTTACGAGGCAGGGAACAATGAGCAGTTCTTC. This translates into CASSYEAGNNEQFF.

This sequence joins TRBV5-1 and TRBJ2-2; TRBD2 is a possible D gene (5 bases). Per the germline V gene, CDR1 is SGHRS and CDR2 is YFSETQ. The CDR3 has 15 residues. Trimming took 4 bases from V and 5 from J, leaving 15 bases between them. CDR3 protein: CASSPRVRGTGELFF. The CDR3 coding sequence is TGCGCCAGCAGCCCCCGGGTACGAGGGACCGGGGAGCTGTTTTTT.

In nucleotides, the CDR3 is TGTGCCAGCAGGGGGGGGACGGTTAGCACAGATACGCAGTATTTT. Amino acids: CASRGGTVSTDTQYF. V and J are TRBV5-4 and TRBJ2-3, with 7 nucleotides matching TRBD2. The CDR3 spans 15 residues. Germline values: CDR1 SGHNT, CDR2 YYREEE (reference sequence). With 5 bases clipped from V and 0 bases from J, the junction kept 6 bases outside the gene matches.

The CDR3 DNA is TGTGCCTGGAGCGGGAGGTCACCCCTCCACTTT. Amino acid sequence: CAWSGRSPLHF. The chain links TRBV30 to TRBJ1-6; no firm D call. V shed 3 bases and J shed 10 bases, with 7 bases lying between them. The CDR3 is made up of 11 amino acids. The germline V gene encodes CDR1 GTSNPN and CDR2 SVGIG (reference sequence).

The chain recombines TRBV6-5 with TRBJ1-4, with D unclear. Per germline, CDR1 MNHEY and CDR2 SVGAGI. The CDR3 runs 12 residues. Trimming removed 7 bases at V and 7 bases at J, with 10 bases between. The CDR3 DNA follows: TGTGCCAGCAAACTTTCCGGTGAAAAACTGTTTTTT. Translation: CASKLSGEKLFF.

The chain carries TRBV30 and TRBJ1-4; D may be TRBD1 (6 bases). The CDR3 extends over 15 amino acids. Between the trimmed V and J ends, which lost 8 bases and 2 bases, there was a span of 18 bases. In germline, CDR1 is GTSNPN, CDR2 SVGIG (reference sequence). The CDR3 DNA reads TGTGCCACTGGACGAGGGGGGTCGACTAATGAAAAACTGTTTTTT. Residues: CATGRGGSTNEKLFF. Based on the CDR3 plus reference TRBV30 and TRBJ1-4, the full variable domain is SQTIHQWPATLVQPVGSPLSLECTVEGTSNPNLYWYRQAAGRGLQLLFYSVGIGQISSEVPQNLSASRPQDRQFILSSKKLLLSDSGFYLCATGRGGSTNEKLFFGSGTQLSVL.

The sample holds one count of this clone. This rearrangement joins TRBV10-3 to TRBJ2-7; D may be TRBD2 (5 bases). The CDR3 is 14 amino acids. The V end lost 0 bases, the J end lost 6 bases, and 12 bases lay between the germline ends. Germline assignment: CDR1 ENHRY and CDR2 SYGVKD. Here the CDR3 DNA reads TGTGCCATCAGTGAGTCGGGTGAGGGTCGCGAGCAGTACTTC. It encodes CAISESGEGREQYF.

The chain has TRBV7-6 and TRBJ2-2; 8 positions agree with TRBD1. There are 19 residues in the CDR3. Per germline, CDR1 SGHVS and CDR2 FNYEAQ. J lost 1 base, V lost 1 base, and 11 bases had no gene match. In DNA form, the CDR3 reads TGTGCCAGCAGCTTAGGTTTGGGACAGGACAAATTGAACACCGGGGAGCTGTTTTTT. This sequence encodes CASSLGLGQDKLNTGELFF.

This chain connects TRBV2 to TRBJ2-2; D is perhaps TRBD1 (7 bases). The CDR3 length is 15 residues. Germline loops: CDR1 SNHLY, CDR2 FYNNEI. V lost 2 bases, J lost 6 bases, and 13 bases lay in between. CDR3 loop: CASSESQGGAGELFF. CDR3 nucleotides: TGTGCCAGCAGTGAAAGTCAGGGGGGTGCCGGGGAGCTGTTTTTT.

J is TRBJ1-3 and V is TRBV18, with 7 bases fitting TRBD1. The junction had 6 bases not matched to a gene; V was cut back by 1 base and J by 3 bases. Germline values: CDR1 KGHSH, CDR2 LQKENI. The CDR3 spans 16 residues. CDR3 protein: CASSPQGTADGNTIYF. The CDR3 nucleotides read TGTGCCAGCTCACCACAGGGGACAGCCGATGGAAACACCATATATTTT.